These 26 T cell receptor beta chains originate from one sample sequenced in a study of read filtering for tumor transcriptome and immune sequencing. This library used around 400 ng RNA and molecular barcoded adaptors spanning alpha/delta and beta/gamma chains. Using its own MiXCR run on the reads, TCRdb lists one record per CDR3 protein. The table shows 50,000 or so distinct CDR3 sequences, with about 12% occurring only once. What was sequenced was a population of CD138-negative cells sorted from bone marrow. The receptors were sampled from a donor at least 40 years old with multiple myeloma.

This clonotype was found many times. The gene calls are TRBV7-9 and TRBJ2-1; D is undetermined. Germline V gives CDR1 SEHNR, CDR2 FQNEAQ (reference sequence). This CDR3 is built from 15 residues. Trimming took 5 bases from V and 0 from J, leaving 11 bases between them. The CDR3 DNA reads as TGTGCCAGCAGCCCGACCTTATTCTCCTACAATGAGCAGTTCTTC. It translates to CASSPTLFSYNEQFF.

This clonotype was found many times. The chain's CDR3 is CASSRTSGGADEQFF. DNA for the CDR3: TGCGCCAGCAGCAGAACTAGCGGGGGGGCCGATGAGCAGTTCTTC. This chain connects TRBV5-1 to TRBJ2-1; the match to TRBD2 covers 13 bases. Losses at the gene ends were 4 bases for V and 8 bases for J; bases not matched to a gene: 6. This CDR3 has 15 residues. The germline V gene encodes CDR1 SGHRS and CDR2 YFSETQ.

This chain joins TRBV7-3 and TRBJ1-1, with D perhaps TRBD1 (6 bases). CDR3 length: 13 amino acids. Germline CDR1 reads SGHTA; CDR2 reads FQGTGA. V lost 10 bases and J lost 0, with 12 bases in between. This CDR3 is CATRQALNTEAFF. DNA for the CDR3: TGTGCCACCAGACAGGCCCTGAACACTGAAGCTTTCTTT.

The chain has TRBV2 and TRBJ2-5, with 8 bases fitting TRBD2. J gave up 5 bases and V 6 bases, and 8 bases lay outside the gene matches. Germline lookup yields CDR1 SNHLY and CDR2 FYNNEI. The CDR3 length is 14 residues. CDR3 nucleotides: TGTGCCAGCAGCCCAGCGGGGGCTGCTGAGACCCAGTACTTC. It codes for CASSPAGAAETQYF.

The V call is TRBV12-3 or TRBV12-4, the J call TRBJ1-1; D not certain. V was cut by 4 bases and J by 4 bases, with 10 bases left in between. The CDR3 is 13 amino acids. The CDR3 bases are TGTGCCAGCAGTTCCCGCGGGTTCACTGAAGCTTTCTTT. Its translation is CASSSRGFTEAFF.

This clonotype was counted at least ten times. The gene calls are TRBV3-1 and TRBJ1-2; no reliable D call. In germline, CDR1 is LGHDT, CDR2 YNNKEL (reference sequence). V lost 5 bases and J lost 0, with 10 bases in between. CDR3 length: 14 residues. CDR3 sequence reads: CASSDIQPNYGYTF. DNA of the CDR3: TGTGCCAGCAGCGATATCCAGCCTAACTATGGCTACACCTTC.

This clonotype was counted between two and nine times. The rearrangement links TRBV5-6 to TRBJ2-3; D not resolved. V dropped 2 bases and J dropped 6 bases, with 10 bases sitting between them. Germline V CDR1 and CDR2: SGHDT, YYEEEE. The CDR3 contains 13 residues. The CDR3 nucleotides read TGTGCCAGCAGCTTTGGAGATGTTGATACGCAGTATTTT. Protein sequence: CASSFGDVDTQYF.

A remark on this clonotype: A much larger clone is a single base away; this may be a read error. Without the conserved terminal phenylalanine or tryptophan, this CDR3 likely stems from a read error. The rearrangement links TRBV20-1 to TRBJ2-5; TRBD2 matches at 10 bases. The CDR3 totals 16 residues. With 3 bases clipped from V and 0 bases from J, the junction kept 7 bases outside the gene matches. CDR1 and CDR2 (germline): DFQATT, SNEGSKA (reference sequence). CDR3 coding DNA: TGCAGTGCTAGCGACGTTCTAGCGGGGGACCAAGAGACCCAGTACTCC. This sequence encodes CSASDVLAGDQETQYS.

The table lists this clonotype with many counts. The chain combines TRBV10-3 with TRBJ2-7, with a possible D match to TRBD1 (6 bases). The CDR3 loop spans 17 amino acids. In germline, CDR1 is ENHRY, CDR2 SYGVKD. Between the trimmed V and J ends, which lost 7 bases and 0 bases, there was a span of 22 bases. CDR3 bases: TGTGCCATCACTCAGGGAGCCTCAGGGGCCATCTCCTACGAGCAGTACTTC. Protein product: CAITQGASGAISYEQYF.

Ten or more counts support this clonotype. The J gene is TRBJ2-5, the V gene TRBV10-1, with unresolved D. V lost 3 bases, J lost 7 bases, and 15 bases lay in between. The CDR3 consists of 14 residues. Germline V gene sequence: CDR1 WNHNN, CDR2 SYGVQD (reference sequence). The CDR3 bases are TGCGCCAGCAGTGAAGCTGGTGGGAAGGGGACCCAGTACTTC. As protein: CASSEAGGKGTQYF.

This clonotype has ten or more counts. This rearrangement joins TRBV5-1 to TRBJ2-1; possible D gene TRBD1, 5 bases. The germline V gene encodes CDR1 SGHRS and CDR2 YFSETQ. Between the trimmed V and J ends, which lost 4 bases and 2 bases, there was a span of 13 bases. This CDR3 contains 15 residues. CDR3: CASSPGSGTYNEQFF. In DNA, the CDR3 is TGCGCCAGCAGCCCTGGATCAGGGACCTACAATGAGCAGTTCTTC.

There are a few counts of this clonotype. One junction end does not reproduce the germline sequence, and a read error may be involved. The genes are TRBV10-3 and TRBJ2-5; D is unclear. The CDR3 is made up of 15 amino acids. Germline V gene sequence: CDR1 ENHRY, CDR2 SYGVKD. The CDR3 DNA reads TGTGCCATCAGTGAGAGGGCAGAAAACCAAGAGGCCCAGTACTTC. Protein product: CAISERAENQEAQYF.

This clonotype was observed at least ten times. The chain uses TRBV7-8 and TRBJ1-1; D is undetermined. CDR3 length: 14 residues. V gave up 0 bases and J gave up 7 bases, with 12 bases separating them. The germline CDR1 and CDR2 sequences are SGHVS and FQNEAQ. The CDR3, as DNA: TGTGCCAGCAGCTTAGCGACGGGGAGGAATGAAGCTTTCTTT. Residues: CASSLATGRNEAFF.

This clonotype was counted at least ten times. The chain recombines TRBV4-1 with TRBJ1-2; D is uncertain. Germline V CDR1 and CDR2: MGHRA, YSYEKL. Trimming removed 1 base at V and 6 bases at J, with 3 bases between. The CDR3 length is 11 residues. The CDR3 sequence is CASSQANGYTF. The CDR3 DNA sequence: TGCGCCAGCAGCCAAGCTAATGGCTACACCTTC.

The sample holds many counts of this clonotype. CDR3: CSVEGRGVGAFF. In nucleotides, the CDR3 is TGCAGCGTTGAGGGGAGAGGGGTTGGAGCTTTCTTT. V and J are TRBV29-1 and TRBJ1-1; D may be TRBD1 (5 bases). The CDR3 contains 12 residues. Trimming cost V 3 bases and J 10 bases, with 15 bases left between them. The germline V gene has CDR1 SQVTM and CDR2 ANQGSEA.

Ten or more counts support this clonotype. This chain joins TRBV12-3 or TRBV12-4 and TRBJ1-3, with D unclear. The CDR3 covers 12 residues. Trimming shortened V by 6 bases and J by 1 base, and 4 bases separated the two germline ends. In DNA, the CDR3 is TGTGCCAGCAGGGAGTCTGGAAACACCATATATTTT. It translates to CASRESGNTIYF.

The chain recombines TRBV12-3 or TRBV12-4 with TRBJ2-1; D could derive from TRBD1 or TRBD2 (5 bases each). The CDR3 has 15 residues. Trimming left V 6 bases short and J 5 bases short, with 17 bases between. CDR3 sequence reads: CASRPQIRDHNEQFF. The CDR3 DNA is TGTGCCAGCAGACCACAGATCCGGGACCACAATGAGCAGTTCTTC.

This clonotype was recorded at least ten times. The chain uses TRBV20-1 and TRBJ1-5; D unresolved. There are 15 residues in the CDR3. Germline V gene sequence: CDR1 DFQATT, CDR2 SNEGSKA (reference sequence). The ends were cut back, 4 bases at V and 3 bases at J, with 16 bases in the middle. The DNA of the CDR3 is TGCAGTGCTAACCGTGGTAGCAGATCCAATCAGCCCCAGCATTTT. Amino acid sequence: CSANRGSRSNQPQHF.

In regard to this clonotype: This clone may be a read error of a much larger clone one base away. The chain is built from TRBV7-9 and TRBJ2-3; tentative D call: TRBD1 (6 bases). CDR1 and CDR2 (germline): SEHNR, FQNEAQ (reference sequence). Trimming stripped 5 bases from V and 2 bases from J, with 14 bases between. The CDR3 is 15 amino acids. The CDR3 here is CASSRVRGSTDTQYF. Here the CDR3 DNA reads TGTGCCAGCAGCCGCGTTAGGGGGTCCACAGATACGCAGTATTTT.

As concerns this clonotype: One base away lies a much larger clone, so this may be a sequencing read error. This sequence joins TRBV9 and TRBJ2-3; no definite D call. V was pared by 0 bases and J by 8 bases, with 7 bases between. The CDR3 extends over 12 amino acids. Germline lookup yields CDR1 SGDLS and CDR2 YYNGEE. In nucleotides, the CDR3 is TGTGCCAGCAGCGTAGAACCAGGTACGCAGTATTTT. Amino acid sequence: CASSVEPGTQYF.

V gene TRBV6-4 combines with J gene TRBJ2-3; D gene unclear. The germline gives CDR1 MRHNA, CDR2 SNTAGT. Deletions cut 4 bases from V and 2 bases from J, with 7 bases between. The CDR3 totals 13 residues. In DNA, the CDR3 is TGTGCCAGCAGTGGACAAGCCACAGATACGCAGTATTTT. Amino acid sequence: CASSGQATDTQYF.

This clonotype has ten or more counts. The CDR3 DNA sequence: TGTGCCAGCAGACCCCACACCGACAGAAATCAGCCCCAGCATTTT. This sequence encodes CASRPHTDRNQPQHF. The chain recombines TRBV6-2 or TRBV6-3 with TRBJ1-5; the D gene is possibly TRBD1 (5 bases). V lost 6 bases and J lost 4, with 16 bases in between. The CDR3 spans 15 residues. Germline loops: CDR1 MNHEY, CDR2 SVGEGT.

This clonotype was seen many times. CDR3 nucleotide sequence: TGTGCCAGCAGTTCGGCCGCACTCTCACCCCTCCACTTT. Translated: CASSSAALSPLHF. This chain links TRBV2 with TRBJ1-6, with D unresolved. Trimming shortened V by 5 bases and J by 10 bases, and 12 bases separated the two germline ends. The CDR3 has 13 amino acids. Looked up from germline, CDR1 is SNHLY and CDR2 is FYNNEI.

This clonotype appeared many times. This sequence joins TRBV27 and TRBJ2-3; 7 nucleotides agree with TRBD1. Germline lookup yields CDR1 MNHEY and CDR2 SMNVEV (reference sequence). CDR3 size: 14 residues. With V trimmed by 2 bases and J by 5 bases, 4 bases remained unmatched. CDR3 sequence (DNA): TGTGCCAGCAGTTTAAACAGGGGTGAAGATACGCAGTATTTT. This codes for CASSLNRGEDTQYF.

This clonotype was observed many times. This sequence joins TRBV7-6 and TRBJ2-2, with D perhaps given as TRBD1 or TRBD2 (5 bases each). The CDR3 totals 15 residues. The V gene lost 5 bases and the J gene lost 4 bases, with 14 bases spanning the gap. CDR1 and CDR2 (germline): SGHVS, FNYEAQ. As DNA, the CDR3 is TGTGCCAGCAGCCCTCTTGGGGGATTCACCGGGGAGCTGTTTTTT. Its translation: CASSPLGGFTGELFF.

This clonotype was observed at least ten times. This chain uses TRBV4-1 with TRBJ2-5; TRBD2 matches 7 bases. The CDR3 totals 14 residues. Per germline, CDR1 MGHRA and CDR2 YSYEKL. V shed 2 bases and J 1 base; nucleotides not matched to a gene: 1. CDR3 DNA sequence: TGCGCCAGCAGCCAAAGCGGGGCCCAAGAGACCCAGTACTTC. It specifies CASSQSGAQETQYF.